This note documents a single TCR beta chain sequence. Its target is unknown. The germline gene is not matched at one end of the junction; a read error may be the cause. This sample stems from a study of tumor and adjacent non-tumor tissue in lung cancer. Whole-study context: There were around 11 adenocarcinoma, a couple of squamous cell carcinoma and 1 small cell lung cancer cases. Samples averaged around 4.2 million productive TCRbeta reads each. Whole-study findings and limits: Compared with tumor, normal lung showed significantly lower TCR diversity.

A modified ARM-PCR protocol with three rounds of nested PCR amplified TCRbeta. Each CDR3 protein is one row after TCRdb ran MiXCR on the multiplex PCR reads. Among 120,000 or so distinct CDR3 sequences listed, 84% were seen once. No cell sorting was done before RNA was extracted from the tissue. Newly diagnosed lung cancer patients had thoracic surgery in China, August–late 2014, without prior chemotherapy. The CDR3 contains 11 residues. Per germline, CDR1 SQVTM and CDR2 ANQGSEA. Sequenced material: lung tumor tissue. This rearrangement joins TRBV29-1 to TRBJ2-4; no clear D. The sequence came from a man between 65 and 85 years old with non-small cell lung cancer. CDR3 coding DNA: TGCAGCGTTGAAGGGGTTAACATTAAGTACTTC. Its translation: CSVEGVNIKYF.